This T cell receptor (beta chain) was identified in a study of T-cell reconstitution after alpha-beta-depleted transplantation in children. Researchers prepared the TCRbeta library using unique molecular identifiers, the study reports. MiXCR, applied by TCRdb to the PCR reads, yields one record per CDR3 protein. This table has 440,000 or so distinct CDR3 sequences, about a tenth appearing once. The V end lost 5 bases, the J end lost 5 bases, and 12 bases lay between the germline ends. The CDR3 runs 13 residues. Germline assignment: CDR1 LNHDA and CDR2 SQIVND (reference sequence). The TCR originated in a human donor who donated a stem cell graft to a child with acute myeloid leukemia. The chain carries TRBV19 and TRBJ2-5; no firm D call. Sequenced material: PBMCs from the stem cell graft donor, taken from the stem cell graft. The CDR3 coding sequence is TGTGCCAGTAGTCCCCCCAGCTACGAGACCCAGTACTTC. Encoded protein: CASSPPSYETQYF.